This section outlines one T cell receptor beta chain sequence together with its context. How the authors handled the data: Estimated nucleated cell counts came from reference gene primer amplification. The table came from immunoSEQ multiplex PCR; TCRdb's copy has only in-frame clones and leaves some out. V and J calls and clone size come straight from that table; D and trimming were deduced from the DNA. The table has approximately 150,000 clones, 76% seen once. This sample was included in a study of blood T cell repertoires in COVID-19. The wider study: The samples span acute and convalescent COVID-19 from the United States, Italy and Spain. T cells, B-cell-depleted T cells, or PBMCs provided the cDNA or gDNA that served as material.

This CDR3 is built from 16 residues. Trimming at V came to 5 bases and at J to 4 bases, leaving 14 bases not matched to a gene. The germline V gene has CDR1 SGHDT and CDR2 YYEEEE. The chain couples TRBV5-6 to TRBJ1-2, with 7 bases identical to TRBD1. Sequencing was performed on peripheral blood. This TCR was recovered from a man between 60 and 75 years old with acute or convalescent COVID-19. CDR3 sequence: CASRFTGDRGSYGYTF. The CDR3 DNA sequence: TGTGCCAGCAGATTTACAGGGGATCGAGGCAGCTATGGCTACACCTTC.